A selection of T cell receptor beta chains follows, all from one sample in a study of T cell responses to AZD1222 COVID-19 vaccine. Data came from immunoSEQ multiplex PCR; TCRdb stores just in-frame clones and leaves some out. The profile shows 83,000 or so clones, 70% to 90% of them singletons. The source material was peripheral blood, sampled on day 0 of MenACWY control vaccination. The receptors derive from an adult in good health. Each CDR3 is given with its conserved first and last residue. A D gene is named only where the DNA matches it firmly. A clone size is listed for some rows: how often the clone was seen (once, few, many), or a class if it is expanded.

size: .
J: TRBJ2-2
V: TRBV6-2/TRBV6-3
D: .
DNA: TGTGCCAGCAGTTACTCCTGGACAGCCGGGACCGGGGAGCTGTTTTTT
CDR3: CASSYSWTAGTGELFF

size: .
J: TRBJ2-7
V: TRBV9
D: .
DNA: TGTGCCAGCAGCGTGACAGGGGAGGGGTCCTACGAGCAGTACTTC
CDR3: CASSVTGEGSYEQYF

size: few
J: TRBJ1-1
V: TRBV19
D: TRBD1
DNA: TGTGCCAGTAGCGGACAGGGAAGAGCCTTT
CDR3: CASSGQGRAF

size: .
J: TRBJ1-1
V: TRBV3-1/TRBV3-2
D: .
DNA: TGTGCCAGCAGCCAGTTTGAGAACACTGAAGCTTTCTTT
CDR3: CASSQFENTEAFF

size: .
J: TRBJ2-7
V: TRBV7-2
D: .
DNA: TGTGCCAGCAGACCCGAATCCTACGAGCAGTACTTC
CDR3: CASRPESYEQYF

size: once
J: TRBJ1-5
V: TRBV18
D: .
DNA: TGTGCCAGCTCATCCGTGGGGGGGGCAAATCAGCCCCAGCATTTT
CDR3: CASSSVGGANQPQHF

size: .
J: TRBJ2-3
V: TRBV3-1/TRBV3-2
D: .
DNA: TGTGCCAGCAGCCAGAGAGATACGCAGTATTTT
CDR3: CASSQRDTQYF

size: .
J: TRBJ2-7
V: TRBV28
D: .
DNA: TGTGCCAGCAGTGCACAGGGACTGGATGAGCAGTACTTC
CDR3: CASSAQGLDEQYF

size: .
J: TRBJ2-6
V: TRBV11-2
D: .
DNA: TGTGCCAGCAGCTTAGTGGCAGCCTCTGGGGCCAACGTCCTGACTTTC
CDR3: CASSLVAASGANVLTF

size: few
J: TRBJ1-1
V: TRBV7-9
D: .
DNA: TGTGCCAGCAGCCTACAGAGGACTGAAGCTTTCTTT
CDR3: CASSLQRTEAFF

size: .
J: TRBJ2-4
V: TRBV7-9
D: .
DNA: TGTGCCAGCAGCTTAGAAAGGGAACCCAAAAACATTCAGTACTTC
CDR3: CASSLEREPKNIQYF

size: .
J: TRBJ2-3
V: TRBV5-5
D: .
DNA: TGTGCCAGCAGCTTGGAGTGGCACACAGATACGCAGTATTTT
CDR3: CASSLEWHTDTQYF

size: .
J: TRBJ2-5
V: TRBV10-1
D: .
DNA: TGCGCCAGCAGCGCGGGGTACCAAGAGACCCAGTACTTC
CDR3: CASSAGYQETQYF

size: .
J: TRBJ1-3
V: TRBV6-5
D: TRBD1
DNA: TGTGCCAGCCGGGACAGTCGTTACCGAAACACCATATATTTT
CDR3: CASRDSRYRNTIYF

size: .
J: TRBJ2-5
V: TRBV6-2/TRBV6-3
D: .
DNA: TGTGCCAGCAGTTACACAGGGATGGAGACCCAGTACTTC
CDR3: CASSYTGMETQYF

size: .
J: TRBJ1-1
V: TRBV11-2
D: .
DNA: TGTGCCAGCAGATCTATCACAGGGCAGATCATGAACACTGAAGCTTTCTTT
CDR3: CASRSITGQIMNTEAFF

size: few
J: TRBJ1-2
V: TRBV28
D: .
DNA: TGTGCCAGCAGTGAGCAGGGGCGTAGGGGCTACACCTTC
CDR3: CASSEQGRRGYTF

size: .
J: TRBJ1-6
V: TRBV3-1/TRBV3-2
D: .
DNA: TGTGCCAGCAGAAGGTTGGATTCACCCCTCCACTTT
CDR3: CASRRLDSPLHF

size: .
J: TRBJ2-7
V: TRBV27
D: TRBD1
DNA: TGTGCCAGCAGTTTGAACACAGGGGACTACGAGCAGTACTTC
CDR3: CASSLNTGDYEQYF

size: .
J: TRBJ2-7
V: TRBV10-2
D: .
DNA: TGCGCCAGCAGCCCCGTCGCTAGCTCCTACGAGCAGTACTTC
CDR3: CASSPVASSYEQYF

size: .
J: TRBJ1-6
V: TRBV28
D: TRBD1
DNA: TGTGCCAGCAGCAGACAGGGACCCTATAATTCACCCCTCCACTTT
CDR3: CASSRQGPYNSPLHF

size: .
J: TRBJ2-5
V: TRBV2
D: .
DNA: TGTGCCAGCAGGTTAGAGACCCAGTACTTC
CDR3: CASRLETQYF

size: .
J: TRBJ2-7
V: TRBV5-1
D: .
DNA: TGCGCCAGCAGCTTGACTGGGCGCACCGCCTCCTACGAGCAGTACTTC
CDR3: CASSLTGRTASYEQYF

size: .
J: TRBJ1-5
V: TRBV20-1
D: .
DNA: TGCAGTGCTAGTACAGGCTACCATCAGCCCCAGCATTTT
CDR3: CSASTGYHQPQHF

size: .
J: TRBJ2-1
V: TRBV5-1
D: .
DNA: TGCGCCAGCAGCTTGGGAAACCCCCTCCACAATGAGCAGTTCTTC
CDR3: CASSLGNPLHNEQFF

size: .
J: TRBJ2-5
V: TRBV7-2
D: TRBD2
DNA: TGTGCCAGCAGCCAGACGGGACTAGCGGGGCCCCAGTACTTC
CDR3: CASSQTGLAGPQYF

size: once
J: TRBJ2-7
V: TRBV7-9
D: .
DNA: TGTGCCAGCAGCCCCCTAAGAGGGAGAAAATTCCACGAGCAGTACTTC
CDR3: CASSPLRGRKFHEQYF

size: .
J: TRBJ1-2
V: TRBV19
D: .
DNA: TGTGCCAGTAGTATAGAGGAGATAGGGGGCTATGGCTACACCTTC
CDR3: CASSIEEIGGYGYTF

size: .
J: TRBJ2-3
V: TRBV7-2
D: TRBD2
DNA: TGTGCCAGCAGCTTCGGACTAGCGGGAGTCGCCGGTGGCACAGATACGCAGTATTTT
CDR3: CASSFGLAGVAGGTDTQYF

size: once
J: TRBJ1-1
V: TRBV3-1/TRBV3-2
D: .
DNA: TGTGCCAGCAGCCAGGGTCCTGAAGCTTTCTTT
CDR3: CASSQGPEAFF

size: .
J: TRBJ2-1
V: TRBV9
D: TRBD2
DNA: TGTGCCAGCAGCAAACGCTCCGGGACTAGCGTAAGGGTTGAGCAGTTCTTC
CDR3: CASSKRSGTSVRVEQFF

size: once
J: TRBJ1-4
V: TRBV18
D: .
DNA: TGTGCCAGCTCACTGTCGGTTAATGAAAAACTGTTTTTT
CDR3: CASSLSVNEKLFF

size: .
J: TRBJ1-2
V: TRBV29-1
D: .
DNA: TGCAGCGGGGGGGGACTCCGGGACGGTACTAACTATGGCTACACCTTC
CDR3: CSGGGLRDGTNYGYTF

size: .
J: TRBJ1-2
V: TRBV4-1
D: TRBD1
DNA: TGCGCCAGCGGGACAGACCATGGCTACACCTTC
CDR3: CASGTDHGYTF

size: .
J: TRBJ2-5
V: TRBV28
D: .
DNA: TGTGCCAGCAGTTATCTCCCACAGGGTGCCGAGACCCAGTACTTC
CDR3: CASSYLPQGAETQYF

size: .
J: TRBJ2-5
V: TRBV7-2
D: .
DNA: TGTGCCAGCAGATCAACGGCACTTGGGGAGACCCAGTACTTC
CDR3: CASRSTALGETQYF

size: .
J: TRBJ2-3
V: TRBV5-4
D: TRBD2
DNA: TGTGCCAGCAGCACCCAGGGACTACTATTCACAGATACGCAGTATTTT
CDR3: CASSTQGLLFTDTQYF

size: .
J: TRBJ2-5
V: TRBV19
D: .
DNA: TGTGCCAGTAGTATCGGGACACTGGCGGACCAAGAGACCCAGTACTTC
CDR3: CASSIGTLADQETQYF

size: .
J: TRBJ2-5
V: TRBV7-9
D: .
DNA: TGTGCCAGCAGCTTCGTACCTTCGGCCCAGTACTTC
CDR3: CASSFVPSAQYF

size: .
J: TRBJ1-5
V: TRBV28
D: .
DNA: TGTGCCAGCAGCTCAGGGACGGTTAGCAATCAGCCCCAGCATTTT
CDR3: CASSSGTVSNQPQHF

size: .
J: TRBJ2-3
V: TRBV29-1
D: TRBD1
DNA: TGCAGCGTTAAAGGACAGGGGGCTGCAGATACGCAGTATTTT
CDR3: CSVKGQGAADTQYF

size: .
J: TRBJ2-3
V: TRBV28
D: TRBD2
DNA: TGTGCCAGCATAGCGTTAGCGGGGCCCACAGATACGCAGTATTTT
CDR3: CASIALAGPTDTQYF

size: .
J: TRBJ1-5
V: TRBV3-1/TRBV3-2
D: .
DNA: TGTGCCAGCAGCCAGGGGTCCGTCGGGCAGCCCCAGCATTTT
CDR3: CASSQGSVGQPQHF

size: .
J: TRBJ2-2
V: TRBV6-6
D: TRBD1
DNA: TGTGCCAGCAGGCCGGGACAGGGAGTAACCGGGGAGCTGTTTTTT
CDR3: CASRPGQGVTGELFF

size: .
J: TRBJ2-7
V: TRBV7-2
D: TRBD1
DNA: TGTGCCAGCAGCTTAGCAGGGGGCTCCCTCTCGGGGGAGCAGTACTTC
CDR3: CASSLAGGSLSGEQYF